The next 8 T cell receptor beta chains were all read from a single sample in a study of T-cell memory formation after mild COVID-19. TCRdb used MiXCR to reprocess the 5' RACE reads, holding one entry per CDR3 protein. The sample lists about 340,000 distinct CDR3 sequences; 13% were seen once. The sequencing sample was made of PBMCs or a T cell subset sorted from them (not recorded which). The origin of the receptors is a man younger than 30 who had mild COVID-19 (a few samples of this study predate the infection). Cell type and time point are not known.

This clonotype was observed a handful of times. The CDR3 nucleotides read TGTGCCAGCAGCACTGGGACTTACAATGAGCAGTTCTTC. This sequence encodes CASSTGTYNEQFF. This sequence joins TRBV14 and TRBJ2-1; TRBD2 is a possible D gene (6 bases). The CDR3 covers 13 residues. V dropped 5 bases and J dropped 4 bases, with 9 bases sitting between them. CDR1 is SGHDN and CDR2 is FVKESK in the germline V gene.

This sequence joins TRBV10-2 and TRBJ2-4; D might be TRBD2 (5 bases). Between the trimmed V and J ends, which lost 4 bases and 0 bases, there was a span of 7 bases. Germline V gene data show CDR1 as WSHSY and CDR2 as SAAADI. This CDR3 has 14 residues. The CDR3 DNA reads as TGCGCCAGCAGTGTAGCGTTAGCCAAAAACATTCAGTACTTC. Its translation: CASSVALAKNIQYF.

This clonotype came up a few times. The chain links TRBV12-3 or TRBV12-4 to TRBJ2-7; a weak D match, TRBD1 (6 bases). The CDR3 is 17 residues long. Deletions cut 3 bases from V and 4 bases from J, with 22 bases between. DNA of the CDR3: TGTGCCAGCAGTTTCCCGCGACAGGTCATAACCCTTTACGAGCAGTACGTC. It yields the protein CASSFPRQVITLYEQYV.

This clonotype was recorded at least ten times. J is TRBJ1-2 and V is TRBV5-1, with 10 bases aligning to TRBD1. Germline V gives CDR1 SGHRS, CDR2 YFSETQ. Unmatched junction bases numbered 3, after V lost 3 bases and J lost 1 base. The CDR3 is 15 residues long. In DNA form, the CDR3 reads TGCGCCAGCAGCTCCGGACAGGGGGGTAACTATGGCTACACCTTC. It translates to CASSSGQGGNYGYTF.

V gene TRBV7-8 combines with J gene TRBJ2-7, with D possibly matching TRBD1 (5 bases). Trimming removed 2 bases from V and 3 bases from J, with 14 bases in between. Germline assignment: CDR1 SGHVS and CDR2 FQNEAQ. The CDR3 has 15 amino acids. CDR3 region: CASSLLPGIFYEQYV. Written as DNA, the CDR3 is TGTGCCAGCAGCTTACTCCCAGGGATCTTCTACGAGCAGTACGTC.

In this sample, this clonotype turned up many times. The CDR3 spells CASSQDSYGELFF. The CDR3 nucleotides read TGCGCCAGCAGCCAAGACAGTTACGGGGAGCTGTTTTTT. V gene TRBV5-1 combines with J gene TRBJ2-2, with D possibly being TRBD1 (5 bases). V lost 4 bases to trimming and J lost 7 bases, with 11 bases between them. Germline CDR1 is SGHRS and CDR2 is YFSETQ. The CDR3 is made up of 13 amino acids.

This sequence joins TRBV4-1 and TRBJ2-3; D gene unclear. CDR3 size: 15 residues. Germline V gene sequence: CDR1 MGHRA, CDR2 YSYEKL. V lost 4 bases and J 4 bases, leaving 15 bases between the germline ends. The CDR3 DNA follows: TGCGCCAGCAGCCTACCCGGAGCAGTCCCAGATACGCAGTATTTT. The encoded protein is CASSLPGAVPDTQYF.

The rearrangement joins TRBV6-2 or TRBV6-3 to TRBJ2-1, with D perhaps TRBD1 (5 bases). Between the trimmed V and J ends, which lost 6 bases and 7 bases, there was a span of 13 bases. Germline CDR1 is MNHEY and CDR2 is SVGEGT. The CDR3 runs 13 residues. CDR3 region: CASSRASLNEQFF. The CDR3 bases are TGTGCCAGCAGCAGGGCTAGTCTAAATGAGCAGTTCTTC.